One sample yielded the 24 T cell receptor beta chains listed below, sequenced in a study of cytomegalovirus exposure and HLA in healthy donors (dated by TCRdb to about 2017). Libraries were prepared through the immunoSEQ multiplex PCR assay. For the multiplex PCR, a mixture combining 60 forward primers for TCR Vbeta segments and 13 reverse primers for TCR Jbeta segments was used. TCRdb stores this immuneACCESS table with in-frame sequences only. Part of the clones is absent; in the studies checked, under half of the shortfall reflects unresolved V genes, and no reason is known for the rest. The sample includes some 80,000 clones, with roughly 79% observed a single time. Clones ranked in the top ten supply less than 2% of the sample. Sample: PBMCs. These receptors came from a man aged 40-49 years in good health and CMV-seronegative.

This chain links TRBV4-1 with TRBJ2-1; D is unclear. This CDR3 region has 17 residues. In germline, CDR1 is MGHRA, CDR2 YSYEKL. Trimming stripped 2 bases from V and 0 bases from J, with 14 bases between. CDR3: CASSQTQSTSSYNEQFF. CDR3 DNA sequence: TGCGCCAGCAGCCAAACCCAAAGTACGAGCTCCTACAATGAGCAGTTCTTC.

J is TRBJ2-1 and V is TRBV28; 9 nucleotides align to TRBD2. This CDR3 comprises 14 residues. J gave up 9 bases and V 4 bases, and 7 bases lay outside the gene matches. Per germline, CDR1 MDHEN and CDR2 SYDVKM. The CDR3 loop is CASSYSGSRAEQFF. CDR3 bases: TGTGCCAGCAGTTATAGCGGGAGTAGGGCTGAGCAGTTCTTC.

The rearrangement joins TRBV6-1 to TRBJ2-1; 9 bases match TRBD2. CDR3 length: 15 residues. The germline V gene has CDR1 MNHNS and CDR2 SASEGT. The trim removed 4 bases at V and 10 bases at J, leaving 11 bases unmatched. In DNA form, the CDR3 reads TGTGCCAGCAGTGGATGGCTAGCGGGAACGGGGGAGCAGTTCTTC. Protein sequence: CASSGWLAGTGEQFF.

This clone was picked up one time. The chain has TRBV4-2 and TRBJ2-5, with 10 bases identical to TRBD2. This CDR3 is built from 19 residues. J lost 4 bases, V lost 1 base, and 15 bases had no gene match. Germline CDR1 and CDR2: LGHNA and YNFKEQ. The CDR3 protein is CASSQAWTSGHPRGETQYF. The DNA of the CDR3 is TGTGCCAGCAGCCAAGCCTGGACTAGCGGCCACCCAAGGGGAGAGACCCAGTACTTC.

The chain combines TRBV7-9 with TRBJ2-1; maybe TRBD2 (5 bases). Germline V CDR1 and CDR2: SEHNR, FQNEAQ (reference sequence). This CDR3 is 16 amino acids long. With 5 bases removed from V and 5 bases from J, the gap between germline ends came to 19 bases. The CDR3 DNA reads TGTGCCAGCAGCCCTTGGTCCGGAGGTATCCACAATGAGCAGTTCTTC. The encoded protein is CASSPWSGGIHNEQFF.

CDR3 in amino acids: CASSQQDQPQHF. The CDR3 DNA sequence: TGTGCCAGCAGCCAACAGGACCAGCCCCAGCATTTT. This chain connects TRBV28 to TRBJ1-5; possible D gene TRBD1, 5 bases. From germline, CDR1 is MDHEN and CDR2 SYDVKM. V lost 6 bases to trimming and J lost 7 bases, with 10 bases between them. The CDR3 is made up of 12 amino acids. The full variable domain, rest sourced from reference TRBV28 and TRBJ1-5, is DVKVTQSSRYLVKRTGEKVFLECVQDMDHENMFWYRQDPGLGLRLIYFSYDVKMKEKGDIPEGYSVSREKKERFSLILESASTNQTSMYLCASSQQDQPQHFGDGTRLSIL.

CDR3 DNA sequence: TGTGCCAGCAGCCAAGATGCGAGGACTAGTGGGGCCAATGAGCAGTTCTTC. It specifies CASSQDARTSGANEQFF. V is TRBV4-2 and J is TRBJ2-1, with 7 positions matching TRBD2. The J segment lost 6 bases and the V segment lost 0 bases, leaving 11 bases of the junction unmatched. Germline CDR1 reads LGHNA; CDR2 reads YNFKEQ. The CDR3 is made up of 17 amino acids.

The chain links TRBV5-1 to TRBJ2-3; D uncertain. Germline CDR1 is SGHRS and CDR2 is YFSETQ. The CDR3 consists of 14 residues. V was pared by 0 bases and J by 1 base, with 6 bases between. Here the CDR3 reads CASSLVSGTDTQYF. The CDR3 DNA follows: TGCGCCAGCAGCTTGGTTTCCGGCACAGATACGCAGTATTTT.

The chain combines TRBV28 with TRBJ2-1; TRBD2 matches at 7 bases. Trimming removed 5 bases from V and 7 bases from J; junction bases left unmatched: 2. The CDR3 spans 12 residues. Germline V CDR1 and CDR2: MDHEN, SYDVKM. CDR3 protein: CASSPGGNEQFF. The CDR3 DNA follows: TGTGCCAGCAGTCCCGGGGGGAATGAGCAGTTCTTC.

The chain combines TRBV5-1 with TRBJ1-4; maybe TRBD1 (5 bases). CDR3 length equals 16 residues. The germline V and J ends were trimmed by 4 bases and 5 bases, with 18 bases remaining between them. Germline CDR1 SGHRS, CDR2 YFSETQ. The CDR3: CASSGGDGPRNEKLFF. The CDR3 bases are TGCGCCAGCAGCGGAGGGGACGGACCAAGGAATGAAAAACTGTTTTTT.

The CDR3: CASSAGQGLEQYF. The CDR3 DNA sequence: TGTGCCAGCAGCGCCGGACAGGGCCTGGAGCAGTACTTC. The gene calls are TRBV11-3 and TRBJ2-7, with 8 bases aligning to TRBD1. Germline CDR1 reads SGHNT; CDR2 reads YENEEA. The CDR3 has 13 amino acids. Trimming took 5 bases from V and 7 from J; bases not matched to a gene: 7.

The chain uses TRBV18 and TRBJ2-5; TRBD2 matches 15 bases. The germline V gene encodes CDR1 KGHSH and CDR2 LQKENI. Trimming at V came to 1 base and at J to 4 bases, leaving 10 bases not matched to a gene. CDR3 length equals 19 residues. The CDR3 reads CASSPQLLRTSGRVETQYF. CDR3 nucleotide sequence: TGTGCCAGCTCACCACAGCTCCTCCGGACTAGCGGGAGGGTAGAGACCCAGTACTTC.

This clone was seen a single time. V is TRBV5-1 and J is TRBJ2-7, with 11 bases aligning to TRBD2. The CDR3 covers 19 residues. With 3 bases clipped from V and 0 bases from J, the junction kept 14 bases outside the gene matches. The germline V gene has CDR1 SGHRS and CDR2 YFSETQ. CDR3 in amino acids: CASSSGGTSGTRSSYEQYF. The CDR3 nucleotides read TGCGCCAGCAGCTCAGGGGGGACTAGCGGAACCAGAAGCTCCTACGAGCAGTACTTC.

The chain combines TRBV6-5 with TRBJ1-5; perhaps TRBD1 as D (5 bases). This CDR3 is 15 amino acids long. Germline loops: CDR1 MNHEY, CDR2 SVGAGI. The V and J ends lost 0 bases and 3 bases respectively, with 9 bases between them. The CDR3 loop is CASSYSGGVNQPQHF. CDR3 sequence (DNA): TGTGCCAGCAGTTACTCAGGAGGGGTCAATCAGCCCCAGCATTTT.

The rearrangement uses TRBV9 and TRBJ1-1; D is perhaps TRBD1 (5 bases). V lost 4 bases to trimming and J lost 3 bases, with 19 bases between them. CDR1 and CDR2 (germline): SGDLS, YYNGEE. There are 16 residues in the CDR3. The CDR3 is CASSSLSRAWDTEAFF. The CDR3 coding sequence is TGTGCCAGCAGCTCTTTATCCAGGGCATGGGACACTGAAGCTTTCTTT. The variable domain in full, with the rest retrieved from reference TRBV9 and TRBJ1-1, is DSGVTQTPKHLITATGQRVTLRCSPRSGDLSVYWYQQSLDQGLQFLIQYYNGEERAKGNILERFSAQQFPDLHSELNLSSLELGDSALYFCASSSLSRAWDTEAFFGQGTRLTVV.

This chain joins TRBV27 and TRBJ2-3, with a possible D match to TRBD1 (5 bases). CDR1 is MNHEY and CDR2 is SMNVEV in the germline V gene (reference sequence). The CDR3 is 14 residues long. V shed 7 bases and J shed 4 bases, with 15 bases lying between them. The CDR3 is CASKGELAADTQYF. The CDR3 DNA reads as TGTGCCAGCAAAGGGGAACTGGCGGCAGATACGCAGTATTTT.

CDR3 bases: TGTGCCAGCAGCCCCCGATCAACTTACAATGAGCAGTTCTTC. This translates into CASSPRSTYNEQFF. The chain combines TRBV9 with TRBJ2-1, with D uncertain. V lost 4 bases to trimming and J lost 4 bases, with 12 bases between them. This CDR3 contains 14 residues. Germline loops: CDR1 SGDLS, CDR2 YYNGEE.

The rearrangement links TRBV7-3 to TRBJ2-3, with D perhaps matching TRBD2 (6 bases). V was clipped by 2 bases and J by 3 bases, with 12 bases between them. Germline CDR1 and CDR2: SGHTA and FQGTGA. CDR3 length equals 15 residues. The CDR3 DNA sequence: TGTGCCAGCAGCTTAGGGCAGGCGGGAACAGATACGCAGTATTTT. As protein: CASSLGQAGTDTQYF. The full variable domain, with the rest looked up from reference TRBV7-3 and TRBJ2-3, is GAGVSQTPSNKVTEKGKYVELRCDPISGHTALYWYRQSLGQGPEFLIYFQGTGAADDSGLPNDRFFAVRPEGSVSTLKIQRTERGDSAVYLCASSLGQAGTDTQYFGPGTRLTVL.

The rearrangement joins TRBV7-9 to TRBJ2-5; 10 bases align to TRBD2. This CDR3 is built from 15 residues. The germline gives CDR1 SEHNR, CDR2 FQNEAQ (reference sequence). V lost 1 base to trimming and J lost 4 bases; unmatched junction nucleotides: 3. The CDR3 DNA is TGTGCCAGCAGCTTAGTAGCGGGAGGAGGAGAGACCCAGTACTTC. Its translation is CASSLVAGGGETQYF.

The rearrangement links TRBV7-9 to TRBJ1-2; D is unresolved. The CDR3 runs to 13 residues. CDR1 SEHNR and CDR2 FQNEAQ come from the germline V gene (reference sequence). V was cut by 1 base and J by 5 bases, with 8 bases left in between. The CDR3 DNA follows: TGTGCCAGCAGCTTAGGAGGATCTTATGGCTACACCTTC. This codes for CASSLGGSYGYTF.

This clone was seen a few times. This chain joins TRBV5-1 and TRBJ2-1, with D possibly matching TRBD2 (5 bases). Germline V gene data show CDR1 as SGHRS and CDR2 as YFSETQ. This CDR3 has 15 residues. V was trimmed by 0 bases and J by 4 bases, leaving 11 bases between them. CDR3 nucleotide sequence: TGCGCCAGCAGCTTGGGAGTGGGAGTTTACAATGAGCAGTTCTTC. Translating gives CASSLGVGVYNEQFF.

The CDR3 protein is CASSTEVRGREQYF. In nucleotides, the CDR3 is TGTGCCAGCAGTACAGAGGTCAGGGGGCGCGAGCAGTACTTC. J is TRBJ2-7 and V is TRBV27, with 8 bases that match TRBD1. The CDR3 is made up of 14 amino acids. V shed 5 bases and J 6 bases; nucleotides not matched to a gene: 9. Germline CDR1 and CDR2: MNHEY and SMNVEV (reference sequence).

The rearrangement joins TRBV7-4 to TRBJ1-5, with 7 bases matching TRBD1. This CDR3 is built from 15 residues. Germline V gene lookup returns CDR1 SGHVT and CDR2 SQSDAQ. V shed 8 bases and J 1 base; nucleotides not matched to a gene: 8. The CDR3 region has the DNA TGTGCCAGCGGGGCGACAGGGAAGAGCAATCAGCCCCAGCATTTT. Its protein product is CASGATGKSNQPQHF.

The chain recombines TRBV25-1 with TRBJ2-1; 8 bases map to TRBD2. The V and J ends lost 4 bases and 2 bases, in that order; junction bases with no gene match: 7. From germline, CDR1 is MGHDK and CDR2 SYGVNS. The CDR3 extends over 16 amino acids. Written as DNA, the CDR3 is TGTGCCAGCAGTGCACTAACTAGCGGAGCCTACAATGAGCAGTTCTTC. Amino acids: CASSALTSGAYNEQFF.